The 2 T cell receptor beta chains listed next were all sequenced from one sample in a study of T cell responses to AZD1222 COVID-19 vaccine. Assay: immunoSEQ multiplex PCR; the TCRdb copy retains only in-frame clones and omits some. The sample has about 120,000 clones; 80% to 95% are singletons. The source material was peripheral blood, sampled 28 days after the second dose of the MenACWY control vaccine. The receptors here all came from an adult who received the MenACWY meningococcal vaccine as a control.

The rearrangement joins TRBV7-2 to TRBJ2-3; D perhaps matches TRBD1 (6 bases). V was cut by 6 bases and J by 2 bases, with 18 bases left in between. Per the germline V gene, CDR1 is SGHTA and CDR2 is FQGNSA. This CDR3 contains 16 residues. The CDR3 sequence: CASRKQGPLTTDTQYF. The CDR3 DNA reads as TGTGCCAGCAGAAAACAGGGTCCCCTCACCACAGATACGCAGTATTTT.

The chain is built from TRBV7-9 and TRBJ1-6; tentatively, D is TRBD1 (5 bases). Germline V lookup: CDR1 SEHNR, CDR2 FQNEAQ (reference sequence). V was clipped by 7 bases and J by 9 bases, with 10 bases between them. CDR3 length equals 12 residues. CDR3 loop: CASTAGLSPLHF. The CDR3 nucleotides read TGTGCCAGCACTGCAGGGCTTTCACCCCTCCACTTT.